This TCR beta chain is drawn from a study of cytomegalovirus exposure and HLA in healthy donors. Whole-study context: The roughly 130 validation repertoires used the same platform as the 550 to 850 first-cohort repertoires (as reported by a later analysis).

In the case of this clone: The target antigen is unknown.

Overall study findings and caveats: According to reports, the classifier identified cytomegalovirus status with high specificity and sensitivity. The study put 150 or so TCR beta chains on its list as cytomegalovirus-associated.

The protocol was immunoSEQ multiplex PCR, while the TCRdb copy is restricted to in-frame clones and leaves out a portion. The table includes about 140,000 clones, roughly 81% detected once. V lost 3 bases and J 1 base, leaving 7 bases between the germline ends. This CDR3 has 13 residues. Looked up from germline, CDR1 is LGHNA and CDR2 is YSLEER. The chain joins TRBV4-3 to TRBJ2-7; the D is unclear. Sequencing input: PBMCs. The clonotype originates from a woman in her twenties or thirties in good health and CMV-seronegative. The CDR3 bases are TGCGCCAGCAGCCATTCGCAGTCCTACGAGCAGTACTTC. Protein product: CASSHSQSYEQYF.